Presented here are 5 T cell receptor beta chains from one specimen sequenced in a study of blood T cell repertoires in COVID-19. Profiling relied on immunoSEQ multiplex PCR, and the TCRdb table lists in-frame clones only, not all of them. This sample yields some 400,000 clones, of which around nine tenths are seen a single time; around 3% belongs to the top ten. The source material was peripheral blood. The receptor set was obtained from a human donor in a cohort sampled during active COVID-19.

The chain recombines TRBV27 with TRBJ2-5; D is possibly TRBD1 (5 bases). The germline V and J ends were trimmed by 6 bases and 5 bases, with 19 bases remaining between them. The CDR3 consists of 15 residues. In germline, CDR1 is MNHEY, CDR2 SMNVEV (reference sequence). The DNA for the CDR3 is TGTGCCAGCAGCCCCCTTTGGGGCCTCGGGGAGACCCAGTACTTC. Protein: CASSPLWGLGETQYF.

This clone was seen only once. The V call is TRBV7-9, the J call TRBJ2-7; no reliable D call. This CDR3 is 11 amino acids long. V dropped 2 bases and J dropped 4 bases, with 3 bases sitting between them. Germline assignment: CDR1 SEHNR and CDR2 FQNEAQ (reference sequence). DNA of the CDR3: TGTGCCAGCAGCTTACAGTACGAGCAGTACTTC. The encoded protein is CASSLQYEQYF.

The chain is built from TRBV7-2 and TRBJ1-3; D uncertain. Germline V gene data show CDR1 as SGHTA and CDR2 as FQGNSA. V gave up 5 bases and J gave up 4 bases, with 15 bases separating them. This CDR3 contains 15 residues. Here the CDR3 reads CASSTPQLNGNTIYF. The CDR3 nucleotides read TGTGCCAGCAGCACCCCCCAGTTAAACGGAAACACCATATATTTT.

V usage is TRBV24-1 and J usage is TRBJ1-2; D ambiguous. There are 13 residues in the CDR3. V was pared by 3 bases and J by 5 bases, with 9 bases between. The germline gives CDR1 KGHDR, CDR2 SFDVKD. In DNA form, the CDR3 reads TGTGCCACCAGTGATCAGGACTGGTATGGCTACACCTTC. Its protein product is CATSDQDWYGYTF.

The V call is TRBV7-9, the J call TRBJ1-4; 10 bases fit TRBD1. V shed 0 bases and J 7 bases; nucleotides not matched to a gene: 2. The CDR3 runs 15 residues. Germline values: CDR1 SEHNR, CDR2 FQNEAQ (reference sequence). CDR3 nucleotide sequence: TGTGCCAGCAGCTTAGCCGGACAGGGGGGTGAAAAACTGTTTTTT. Amino acids: CASSLAGQGGEKLFF.